Listed below are T cell receptor beta chains from one sample, sequenced in a study of T cell repertoires in cytomegalovirus infection. TCRdb analysed the reads with MiXCR anew, one entry per CDR3 protein. The sample includes 200,000 to 250,000 distinct CDR3 sequences, approximately 22% of them seen just once. The sample consisted of CD8+ T cells from PBMCs. These receptors came from a human donor in good health (CMV status not recorded). Some clones in this sample may be carry-over from other donors' samples. CDR3s include the opening cysteine and the closing phenylalanine or tryptophan. Each record gives: CDR3 length, V gene, D gene, J gene, clone size, CDR3 protein, CDR3 DNA. D genes are given only for firm matches. Only some rows state a clone size, as once, few, many or a class for expanded clones.

12	TRBV12-3/TRBV12-4	-	TRBJ1-1	-	CASSAGTDEAFF	TGTGCCAGCAGTGCCGGGACGGATGAAGCTTTCTTT
15	TRBV7-6	TRBD1	TRBJ1-4	few	CASSLWDRTNEKLFF	TGTGCCAGCAGCTTATGGGACAGAACTAATGAAAAACTGTTTTTT
16	TRBV28	-	TRBJ2-7	once	CASTPTGLLSSYEQYF	TGTGCCAGCACCCCGACAGGCCTGCTAAGCTCCTACGAGCAGTACTTC
14	TRBV7-9	TRBD2	TRBJ2-7	-	CASRPGTSFNEQYF	TGTGCCAGCAGACCCGGGACTAGCTTCAACGAGCAGTACTTC
13	TRBV11-2	-	TRBJ2-4	-	CASSLGLANIQYF	TGTGCCAGCAGCTTAGGGCTAGCCAACATTCAGTACTTC
12	TRBV29-1	-	TRBJ1-2	-	CSVMTGYRDYTF	TGCAGCGTCATGACAGGTTACAGAGACTACACCTTC
14	TRBV6-6	-	TRBJ1-1	-	CASSYPTQVTEAFF	TGTGCCAGCAGTTACCCGACCCAGGTCACTGAAGCTTTCTTT
15	TRBV4-1	-	TRBJ2-2	-	CASSQAPIGSGELFF	TGCGCCAGCAGCCAAGCGCCCATTGGATCCGGGGAGCTGTTTTTT
12	TRBV12-3/TRBV12-4	-	TRBJ1-1	many	CASSLIGTEAFF	TGTGCCAGCAGTTTAATCGGCACTGAAGCTTTCTTT
15	TRBV12-3/TRBV12-4	-	TRBJ2-7	few	CASSLLSPRGYEQYF	TGTGCCAGCAGTTTACTTTCACCTAGGGGGTACGAGCAGTACTTC
11	TRBV2	-	TRBJ1-1	once	CVCFMNTEAFF	TGTGTATGCTTCATGAACACTGAAGCTTTCTTT
15	TRBV20-1	TRBD1	TRBJ2-3	-	CSATDRGSGTDTQYF	TGCAGTGCTACGGACAGGGGGTCGGGCACAGATACGCAGTATTTT
12	TRBV12-3/TRBV12-4	-	TRBJ2-3	few	CASSRYTDTQYF	TGTGCCAGCAGTCGATACACAGATACGCAGTATTTT
13	TRBV28	-	TRBJ1-1	many	CASSPRGYTEAFF	TGTGCCAGCAGCCCCAGGGGTTATACTGAAGCTTTCTTT
15	TRBV9	TRBD1	TRBJ2-1	many	CASSGTGGADNEQFF	TGTGCCAGCAGCGGCACAGGGGGCGCCGACAATGAGCAGTTCTTC
17	TRBV28	-	TRBJ1-1	-	CASSPESAGVMNTEAFF	TGTGCCAGCAGCCCCGAATCGGCAGGGGTGATGAACACTGAAGCTTTCTTT
12	TRBV20-1	-	TRBJ1-1	-	CSARWQTYEAFF	TGCAGTGCTAGATGGCAAACTTATGAAGCTTTCTTT
16	TRBV10-3	-	TRBJ2-7	few	CAISPVKPGDLDEQYF	TGTGCCATCAGTCCAGTAAAGCCAGGCGACCTCGACGAGCAGTACTTC
22	TRBV6-6	TRBD1	TRBJ2-7	-	CASSYRPGLGTGEVSGSYEQYF	TGTGCCAGCAGTTACCGTCCCGGGTTGGGGACAGGGGAGGTATCAGGCTCCTACGAGCAGTACTTC
14	TRBV19	-	TRBJ1-1	few	CASSIGLMNTEAFF	TGTGCCAGTAGTATTGGACTTATGAACACTGAAGCTTTCTTT
14	TRBV6-5	-	TRBJ1-5	few	CASRGRYSNQPQHF	TGTGCCAGCAGGGGCAGGTATAGCAATCAGCCCCAGCATTTT
16	TRBV4-1	-	TRBJ2-1	few	CASSQEGLSPYNEQFF	TGCGCCAGCAGCCAAGAGGGTCTCTCGCCCTACAATGAGCAGTTCTTC
14	TRBV5-4	-	TRBJ2-2	-	CASSLGINTGELFF	TGTGCCAGCAGCTTGGGAATCAACACCGGGGAGCTGTTTTTT
14	TRBV3-1	TRBD1	TRBJ2-3	few	CASSTRTGPDTQYF	TGTGCCAGCAGCACCCGGACAGGGCCAGATACGCAGTATTTT